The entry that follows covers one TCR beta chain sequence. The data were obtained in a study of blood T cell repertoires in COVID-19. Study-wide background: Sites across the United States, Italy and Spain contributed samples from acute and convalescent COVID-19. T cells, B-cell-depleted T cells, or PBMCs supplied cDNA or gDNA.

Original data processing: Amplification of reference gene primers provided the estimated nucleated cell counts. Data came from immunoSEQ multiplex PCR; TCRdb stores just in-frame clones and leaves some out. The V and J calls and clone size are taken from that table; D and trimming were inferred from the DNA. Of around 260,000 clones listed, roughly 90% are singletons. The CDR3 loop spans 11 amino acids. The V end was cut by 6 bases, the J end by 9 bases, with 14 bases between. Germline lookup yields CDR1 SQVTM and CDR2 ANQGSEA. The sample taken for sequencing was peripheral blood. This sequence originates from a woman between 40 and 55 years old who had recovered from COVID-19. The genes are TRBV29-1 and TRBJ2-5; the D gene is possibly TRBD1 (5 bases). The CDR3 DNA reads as TGCAGCGTGGGGCCAGGTACGGCCCAGTACTTC. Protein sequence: CSVGPGTAQYF.